This is a list of T cell receptor beta chains from one sample in a study of long-term antiretroviral therapy in people with HIV. Using immunoSEQ multiplex PCR, the repertoire was profiled, and TCRdb retains in-frame clones only, with some absent. Here the sample spans 25,000 or so clones, over 75% being singletons. The sequencing here drew on unsorted PBMCs, taken 0.5 years after starting antiretroviral therapy. Receptor source: a woman between 18 and 29 years old with HIV. The CDR3 runs from the conserved cysteine through the conserved F or W. A D gene is named only where the DNA matches it firmly. Rows may omit the clone size; those that give it use once, few, many or a size class.

d_call,j_call,v_call,clone_size,cdr3_nt,cdr3_aa
.,TRBJ2-4,TRBV12-1,.,TGTGCCAGCAGCTCCACTAAGGGGTCTCTAGCCAAAAACATTCAGTACTTC,CASSSTKGSLAKNIQYF
.,TRBJ1-2,TRBV27,.,TGTGCCAGCAGTTTGTATCCAGGGGAGAGTGGGGGCTACACCTTC,CASSLYPGESGGYTF
TRBD2,TRBJ2-7,TRBV4-1,.,TGCGCCAGCAGCCAAGCCCTAGCGGGAGGGTTCTCCTACGAGCAGTACTTC,CASSQALAGGFSYEQYF
.,TRBJ1-6,TRBV5-6,.,TGTGCCAGCAGCTTGGAGCAGCGGTATTCACCCCTCCACTTT,CASSLEQRYSPLHF
.,TRBJ2-3,TRBV5-4,.,TGTGCCAGCAGCTTGGACTCGGGAGCAGATACGCAGTATTTT,CASSLDSGADTQYF
.,TRBJ1-1,TRBV18,.,TGTGCCAGCTCTCCTATCGACGGGAACACTGAAGCTTTCTTT,CASSPIDGNTEAFF
.,TRBJ2-7,TRBV4-1,.,TGCGCCAGCAGCCAAGAACGGCAGGAAAGCTACGAGCAGTACTTC,CASSQERQESYEQYF
.,TRBJ1-3,TRBV11-2,.,TGTGCCAGCAGCTTCTCCGGACTTGCCGGAAACACCATATATTTT,CASSFSGLAGNTIYF
.,TRBJ2-7,TRBV5-3,.,TGTGCCAGAAGCGCGGGCCTCAACGAGCAGTACTTC,CARSAGLNEQYF
.,TRBJ1-2,TRBV4-3,.,TGCGCCAGCAGCCAAGCCACAGGAGACTATGGCTACACCTTC,CASSQATGDYGYTF
.,TRBJ2-7,TRBV13,.,TGTGCCAGCAGGGATACAGGGAGCTCCTACGAGCAGTACTTC,CASRDTGSSYEQYF
TRBD2,TRBJ2-1,TRBV6-4,.,TGTGCCAGCAGTGAGGGGGGGACCACCTACAATGAGCAGTTCTTC,CASSEGGTTYNEQFF
.,TRBJ1-2,TRBV7-9,.,TGTGCCAGCAGCTTGGGGTTACGATATGGCTACACCTTC,CASSLGLRYGYTF
.,TRBJ2-6,TRBV4-3,.,TGCGCCAGCAGCCAAGATTATGGGGCGGACAGCCTCTTCTCTGGGGCCAACGTCCTGACTTTC,CASSQDYGADSLFSGANVLTF
TRBD1,TRBJ2-2,TRBV9,.,TGTGCCAGCAGCCCTGGACAGGGCTACACCGGGGAGCTGTTTTTT,CASSPGQGYTGELFF
.,TRBJ1-2,TRBV7-9,few,TGTGCCAGCAGCTTAGTACAGGGATTTAACTATGGCTACACCTTC,CASSLVQGFNYGYTF
TRBD2,TRBJ2-1,TRBV4-3,.,TGCGCCAGCAGCCTGACTAGCGGGAGGGCCCCCTCACACAATGAGCAGTTCTTC,CASSLTSGRAPSHNEQFF
TRBD1,TRBJ1-3,TRBV28,once,TGTGCCAGCAGCTCCCAGGGGGCGCGGAACACCATATATTTT,CASSSQGARNTIYF
TRBD2,TRBJ2-7,TRBV4-2,once,TGTGCCAGCAGCCAGGGACTAGCGGGAGGTCCTAGCTCCTACGAGCAGTACTTC,CASSQGLAGGPSSYEQYF
.,TRBJ1-1,TRBV21-1,few,TGTGCCAGCGGTCTCGGGGGAAAACTGATGAACACTGAAGCTTTCTTT,CASGLGGKLMNTEAFF
.,TRBJ1-2,TRBV5-6,.,TGTGCCAGCAGCTTGGTCGGGCAGATCTATGGCTACACCTTC,CASSLVGQIYGYTF
.,TRBJ2-3,TRBV6-5,.,TGTGCCAGCAGTTTCGAGGGGACTACGCAGTATTTT,CASSFEGTTQYF
.,TRBJ2-1,TRBV9,.,TGTGCCAGCAGCGTAGACGGGGGGCAGGGTAATGAGCAGTTCTTC,CASSVDGGQGNEQFF
TRBD2,TRBJ2-1,TRBV7-6,.,TGTGCCAGCAGCCCAATACGGGACTACCTCTACAATGAGCAGTTCTTC,CASSPIRDYLYNEQFF
TRBD2,TRBJ2-5,TRBV28,.,TGTGCCAGCAGTTTATGGGGGACTAGCGGGCAAGAGACCCAGTACTTC,CASSLWGTSGQETQYF
TRBD2,TRBJ2-2,TRBV7-9,.,TGTGCCAGCAGCTATGGACTAGCCGGGGAGCTGTTTTTT,CASSYGLAGELFF
TRBD1,TRBJ2-7,TRBV15,once,TGTGCCACCCACACCGGGACAGGGTCCTACGAGCAGTACTTC,CATHTGTGSYEQYF
.,TRBJ2-6,TRBV9,.,TGTGCCAGCAGCGTAGCGGACCACTCTGGGGCCAACGTCCTGACTTTC,CASSVADHSGANVLTF
.,TRBJ2-1,TRBV7-3,.,TGTGCCAGCAGCCCCGATTACAATGAGCAGTTCTTC,CASSPDYNEQFF
TRBD2,TRBJ2-5,TRBV11-2,.,TGTGCCAGCAGCTTAGGGCTAGCGGGAGTGAATATCAAGGAGACCCAGTACTTC,CASSLGLAGVNIKETQYF
.,TRBJ1-2,TRBV11-1,once,TGTGCCAGCAGCTCTCGGGGGGATGGCTACACCTTC,CASSSRGDGYTF
.,TRBJ2-2,TRBV11-3,.,TGTGCCAGCAGCTTAAATCTCCCGAACACCGGGGAGCTGTTTTTT,CASSLNLPNTGELFF
TRBD1,TRBJ1-2,TRBV6-4,.,TGTGCCAGCAGTGACACAGGGGGCAACGACGGCTACACCTTC,CASSDTGGNDGYTF
TRBD2,TRBJ2-3,TRBV7-9,.,TGTGCCAGCACAACGGGGGGGGTAGATACGCAGTATTTT,CASTTGGVDTQYF
TRBD2,TRBJ2-2,TRBV9,.,TGTGCCAGCAGCGCCCGCGGGGGGACCGGGGAGCTGTTTTTT,CASSARGGTGELFF